This T cell receptor beta chain was sequenced during a study of early T cells in non-severe SARS-CoV-2 infection. This CDR3 comprises 14 residues. The V end lost 3 bases, the J end lost 2 bases, and 10 bases lay between the germline ends. Germline lookup yields CDR1 SQVTM and CDR2 ANQGSEA. Study-wide results and limits: Missing private and CD4 specificities, VDJdb matching favored anti-spike CD8 responses.

This clonotype was seen a handful of times. The antigen remains undetermined. The TCR library protocol attached unique molecular identifiers to the individual cDNA molecules. One entry per CDR3 protein, called by TCRdb with MiXCR from the 5' RACE reads. The repertoire holds roughly 90,000 distinct CDR3 sequences, with over 12% as singletons. The chain couples TRBV29-1 to TRBJ2-2; perhaps TRBD2 as D (7 bases). This TCR derives from an adult who was a healthcare worker with PCR-confirmed SARS-CoV-2 infection or an uninfected control (not recorded which). Sequencing used whole blood. The chain's CDR3 is CSVDGGLNTGELFF. CDR3 sequence (DNA): TGCAGCGTTGACGGGGGGCTTAACACCGGGGAGCTGTTTTTT.